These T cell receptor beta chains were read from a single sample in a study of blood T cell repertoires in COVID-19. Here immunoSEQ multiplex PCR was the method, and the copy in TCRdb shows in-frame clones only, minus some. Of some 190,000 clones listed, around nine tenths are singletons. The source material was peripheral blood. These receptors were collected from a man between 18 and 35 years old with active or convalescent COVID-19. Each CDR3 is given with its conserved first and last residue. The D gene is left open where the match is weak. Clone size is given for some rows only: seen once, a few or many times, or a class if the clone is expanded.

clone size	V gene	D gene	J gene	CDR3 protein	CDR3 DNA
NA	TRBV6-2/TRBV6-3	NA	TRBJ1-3	CASSGVGSSGNTIYF	TGTGCCAGCAGTGGCGTCGGGAGCTCTGGAAACACCATATATTTT
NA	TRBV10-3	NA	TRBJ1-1	CAISESGAGEAFF	TGTGCCATCAGTGAGTCAGGAGCTGGTGAAGCTTTCTTT
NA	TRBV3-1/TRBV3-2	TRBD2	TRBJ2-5	CASSPGDQRELETQYF	TGTGCCAGCAGCCCCGGAGATCAGCGGGAGCTGGAGACCCAGTACTTC
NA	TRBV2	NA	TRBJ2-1	CASRRTDSGSNEQFF	TGTGCCAGCCGGAGAACGGACTCAGGTTCCAATGAGCAGTTCTTC
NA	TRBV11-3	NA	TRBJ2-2	CASSLDGSRERNTGELFF	TGTGCCAGCAGCTTAGATGGTAGCAGGGAACGAAACACCGGGGAGCTGTTTTTT
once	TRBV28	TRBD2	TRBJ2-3	CASGSGDGSQYF	TGTGCCAGTGGGAGCGGGGACGGGAGCCAGTATTTT
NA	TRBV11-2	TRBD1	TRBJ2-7	CASTRGQGVYEQYF	TGTGCCAGCACTAGGGGACAGGGGGTCTACGAGCAGTACTTC
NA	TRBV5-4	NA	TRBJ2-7	CASSYSDGNSYEQYF	TGTGCCAGCAGCTATAGCGACGGAAACTCCTACGAGCAGTACTTC
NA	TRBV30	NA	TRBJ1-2	CAWSVGSRANYGYTF	TGTGCCTGGAGTGTTGGCTCCAGGGCCAACTATGGCTACACCTTC
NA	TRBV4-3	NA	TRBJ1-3	CASSQVRSGSGNTIYF	TGCGCCAGCAGCCAAGTAAGGTCGGGGTCTGGAAACACCATATATTTT
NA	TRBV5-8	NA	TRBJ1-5	CASSPWGVGGNQPQHF	TGTGCCAGCAGCCCGTGGGGGGTTGGGGGCAATCAGCCCCAGCATTTT
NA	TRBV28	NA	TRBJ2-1	CASTYRDEQFF	TGTGCCAGCACTTACCGGGATGAGCAGTTCTTC
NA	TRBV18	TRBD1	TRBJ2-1	CASSLGTGPVNEQFF	TGTGCCAGCTCACTGGGGACAGGACCGGTCAATGAGCAGTTCTTC
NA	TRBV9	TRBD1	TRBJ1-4	CASSADRGRPNEKLFF	TGTGCCAGCAGCGCGGACAGGGGCCGCCCCAATGAAAAACTGTTTTTT
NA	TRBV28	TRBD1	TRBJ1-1	CATQVGGQGTEAFF	TGTGCCACCCAAGTAGGGGGCCAAGGCACTGAAGCTTTCTTT
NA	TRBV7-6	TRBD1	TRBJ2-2	CASSFAAGGTGELFF	TGTGCCAGCAGCTTTGCGGCAGGGGGAACCGGGGAGCTGTTTTTT
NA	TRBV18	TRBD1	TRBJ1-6	CASSPATGAANSPLHF	TGTGCCAGCTCACCCGCTACAGGGGCGGCCAATTCACCCCTCCACTTT
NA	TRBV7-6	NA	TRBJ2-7	CASSSGIGDEQYF	TGTGCCAGCAGCTCGGGGATCGGGGACGAGCAGTACTTC
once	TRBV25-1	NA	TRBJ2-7	CASVASATYEQYF	TGTGCCAGCGTGGCTAGCGCTACCTACGAGCAGTACTTC
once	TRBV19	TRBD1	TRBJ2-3	CASSISGTGSSTDTQYF	TGTGCCAGTAGTATATCCGGGACAGGGTCAAGCACAGATACGCAGTATTTT
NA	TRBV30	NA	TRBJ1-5	CAWSQDSNQPQHF	TGTGCCTGGTCACAGGATAGCAATCAGCCCCAGCATTTT
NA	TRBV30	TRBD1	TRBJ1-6	CAWRLPGQGSPLHF	TGTGCCTGGAGGCTACCGGGACAGGGCTCACCCCTCCACTTT
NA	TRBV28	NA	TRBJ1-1	CASSPASGVRGEAFF	TGTGCCAGCAGTCCTGCCTCAGGGGTTCGGGGTGAAGCTTTCTTT
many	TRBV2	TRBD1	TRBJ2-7	CASSDRGTSSYEQYF	TGTGCCAGCAGTGACAGGGGGACAAGCTCCTACGAGCAGTACTTC
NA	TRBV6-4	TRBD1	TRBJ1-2	CASSDSGTGDYGYTF	TGTGCCAGCAGTGACTCGGGGACAGGGGACTATGGCTACACCTTC
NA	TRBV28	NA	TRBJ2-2	CASYSANTGELFF	TGTGCCAGCTATTCGGCGAACACCGGGGAGCTGTTTTTT
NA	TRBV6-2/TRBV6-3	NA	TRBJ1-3	CASSYTGGPTNTIYF	TGTGCCAGCAGTTACACGGGAGGACCCACAAACACCATATATTTT
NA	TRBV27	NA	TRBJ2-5	CASSLHTRAQETQYF	TGTGCCAGCAGTTTACATACCAGGGCCCAAGAGACCCAGTACTTC
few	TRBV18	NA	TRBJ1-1	CASFEMNTEAFF	TGTGCCAGCTTTGAGATGAACACTGAAGCTTTCTTT
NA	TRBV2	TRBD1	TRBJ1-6	CASTTTGLAYSPLHF	TGTGCCAGCACGACGACAGGGTTGGCTTATTCACCCCTCCACTTT
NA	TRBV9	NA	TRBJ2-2	CASSVGLARSGTGELFF	TGTGCCAGCAGCGTAGGTCTAGCGCGGTCGGGCACCGGGGAGCTGTTTTTT
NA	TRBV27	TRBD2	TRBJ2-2	CASSLGGAGELFF	TGTGCCAGCAGTTTAGGGGGGGCCGGGGAGCTGTTTTTT
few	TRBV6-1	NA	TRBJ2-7	CASSEHSYEQYF	TGTGCCAGCAGTGAACACTCATACGAGCAGTACTTC
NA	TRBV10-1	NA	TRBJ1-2	CASSESPGSYGYTF	TGCGCCAGCAGTGAGTCGCCAGGCAGCTATGGCTACACCTTC
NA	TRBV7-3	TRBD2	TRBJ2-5	CASSATSGVDETQYF	TGTGCCAGCAGCGCGACTAGCGGGGTTGATGAGACCCAGTACTTC
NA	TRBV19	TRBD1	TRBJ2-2	CASLPTGFGGELFF	TGTGCCAGCCTTCCGACAGGGTTCGGGGGGGAGCTGTTTTTT
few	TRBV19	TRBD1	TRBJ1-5	CASRDRGREVNQPQHF	TGTGCCAGTAGGGACAGGGGGCGAGAGGTCAATCAGCCCCAGCATTTT
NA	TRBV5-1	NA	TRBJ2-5	CASSAGQPQETQYF	TGCGCCAGCAGCGCGGGACAGCCGCAAGAGACCCAGTACTTC
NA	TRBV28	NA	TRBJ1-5	CASGGGKDQPQHF	TGTGCCAGCGGGGGGGGAAAGGATCAGCCCCAGCATTTT
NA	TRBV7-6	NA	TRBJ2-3	CASSTPTDRTDTQYF	TGTGCCAGCAGCACCCCTACCGATCGCACAGATACGCAGTATTTT
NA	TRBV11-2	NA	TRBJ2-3	CASSLELLADTQYF	TGTGCCAGCAGCTTAGAACTCCTAGCAGATACGCAGTATTTT
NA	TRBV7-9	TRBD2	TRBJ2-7	CASRPGGLTISYEQYF	TGTGCCAGCCGACCGGGGGGGCTAACAATTAGCTACGAGCAGTACTTC
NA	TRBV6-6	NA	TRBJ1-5	CASSDWQSRNQPQHF	TGTGCCAGCAGTGATTGGCAGTCACGAAATCAGCCCCAGCATTTT
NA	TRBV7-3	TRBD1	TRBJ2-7	CASSLGTGIGEQYF	TGTGCCAGCAGCTTAGGGACAGGGATCGGGGAGCAGTACTTC
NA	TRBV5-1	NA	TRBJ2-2	CASSSTGNTGELFF	TGCGCCAGCAGCTCCACGGGGAACACCGGGGAGCTGTTTTTT
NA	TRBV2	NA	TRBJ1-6	CASSGVLTSSYHSPLHF	TGTGCCAGCAGTGGTGTCCTTACGAGCTCCTATCACTCACCCCTCCACTTT
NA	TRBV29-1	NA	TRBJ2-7	CSVEDGGADTLNYEQYF	TGCAGCGTTGAAGATGGTGGCGCGGACACCCTTAACTACGAGCAGTACTTC
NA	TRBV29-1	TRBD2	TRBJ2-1	CSVDLAGGPNEQFF	TGCAGCGTTGATCTAGCGGGAGGCCCGAATGAGCAGTTCTTC
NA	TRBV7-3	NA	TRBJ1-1	CASSPRGSGTEAFF	TGTGCCAGCAGCCCCCGCGGGTCGGGTACTGAAGCTTTCTTT
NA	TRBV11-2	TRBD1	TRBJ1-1	CASSPGGGRGREAFF	TGTGCCAGCAGCCCAGGGGGCGGCCGTGGGAGAGAAGCTTTCTTT
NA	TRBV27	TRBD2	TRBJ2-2	CASTPRGGLAGVQTGELFF	TGTGCCAGCACCCCAAGGGGGGGACTAGCGGGAGTGCAGACCGGGGAGCTGTTTTTT
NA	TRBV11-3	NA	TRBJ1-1	CASSGGGVAEAFF	TGTGCCAGCAGCGGTGGAGGGGTCGCTGAAGCTTTCTTT
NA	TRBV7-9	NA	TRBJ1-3	CASTWGTLGNTIYF	TGTGCCAGCACCTGGGGGACTTTGGGAAACACCATATATTTT
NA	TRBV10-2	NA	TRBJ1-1	CASSPGMMNTEAFF	TGCGCCAGCAGTCCTGGCATGATGAACACTGAAGCTTTCTTT
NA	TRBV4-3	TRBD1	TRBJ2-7	CASSRQQGASYEQYF	TGCGCCAGCAGCCGCCAACAGGGGGCCTCCTACGAGCAGTACTTC
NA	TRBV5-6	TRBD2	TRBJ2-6	CASRRVGEGPGANVLTF	TGTGCCAGCAGACGGGTCGGGGAGGGCCCTGGGGCCAACGTCCTGACTTTC
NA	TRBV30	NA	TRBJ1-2	CAWSRQGIAADGYTF	TGTGCCTGGAGTCGCCAGGGGATAGCTGCCGATGGCTACACCTTC